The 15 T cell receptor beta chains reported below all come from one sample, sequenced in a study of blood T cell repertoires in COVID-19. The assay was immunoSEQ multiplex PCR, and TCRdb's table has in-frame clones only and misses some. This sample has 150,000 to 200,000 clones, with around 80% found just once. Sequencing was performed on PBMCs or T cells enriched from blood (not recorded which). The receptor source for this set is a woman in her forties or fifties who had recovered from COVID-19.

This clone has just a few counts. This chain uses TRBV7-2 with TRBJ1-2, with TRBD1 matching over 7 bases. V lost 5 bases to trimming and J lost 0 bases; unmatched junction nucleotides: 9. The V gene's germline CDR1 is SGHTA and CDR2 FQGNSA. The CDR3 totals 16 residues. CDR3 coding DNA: TGTGCCAGCAGCCCCTCGCGGGACAGAGCTAACTATGGCTACACCTTC. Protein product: CASSPSRDRANYGYTF.

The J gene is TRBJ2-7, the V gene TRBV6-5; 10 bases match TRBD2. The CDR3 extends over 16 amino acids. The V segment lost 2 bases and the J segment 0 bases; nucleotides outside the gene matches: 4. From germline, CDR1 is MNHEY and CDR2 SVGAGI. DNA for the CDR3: TGTGCCAGCAGTTACGGGGCTAGCGGGGGCTCCTACGAGCAGTACTTC. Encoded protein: CASSYGASGGSYEQYF.

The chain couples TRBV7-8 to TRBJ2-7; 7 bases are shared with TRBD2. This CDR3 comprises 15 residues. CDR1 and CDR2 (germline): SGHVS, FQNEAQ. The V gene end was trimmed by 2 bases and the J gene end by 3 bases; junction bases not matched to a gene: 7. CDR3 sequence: CASSLNPPGGYEQYF. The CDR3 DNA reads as TGTGCCAGCAGCTTAAACCCGCCGGGGGGCTACGAGCAGTACTTC.

CDR3 sequence reads: CASSEGLSPYEQYF. Written as DNA, the CDR3 is TGTGCCAGCTCAGAGGGTCTATCCCCCTACGAGCAGTACTTC. The chain has TRBV18 and TRBJ2-7; TRBD2 might be the D (5 bases). The CDR3 spans 14 residues. Trimming pared 5 bases from V and 2 bases from J, leaving 13 bases between. Looked up from germline, CDR1 is KGHSH and CDR2 is LQKENI.

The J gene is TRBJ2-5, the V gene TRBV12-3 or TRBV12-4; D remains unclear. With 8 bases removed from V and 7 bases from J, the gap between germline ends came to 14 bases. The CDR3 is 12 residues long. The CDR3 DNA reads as TGTGCCAGCGCCTTAGCCGGCGGGACCCAGTACTTC. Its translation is CASALAGGTQYF.

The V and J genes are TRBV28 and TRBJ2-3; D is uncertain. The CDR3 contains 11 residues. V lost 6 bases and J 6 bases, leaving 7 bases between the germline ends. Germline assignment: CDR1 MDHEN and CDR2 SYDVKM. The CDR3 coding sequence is TGTGCCAGCAGGCGCCGCGATACGCAGTATTTT. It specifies CASRRRDTQYF.

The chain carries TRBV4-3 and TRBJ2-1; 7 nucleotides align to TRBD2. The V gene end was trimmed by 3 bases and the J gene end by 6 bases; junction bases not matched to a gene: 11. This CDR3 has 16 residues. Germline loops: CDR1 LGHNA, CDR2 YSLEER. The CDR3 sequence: CASSQGPRLAGNEQFF. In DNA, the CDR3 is TGCGCCAGCAGCCAGGGCCCGAGACTAGCAGGCAATGAGCAGTTCTTC.

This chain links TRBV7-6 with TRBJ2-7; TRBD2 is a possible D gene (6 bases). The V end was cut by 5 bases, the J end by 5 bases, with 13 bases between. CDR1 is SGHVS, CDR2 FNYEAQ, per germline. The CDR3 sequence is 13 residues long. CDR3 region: CASSRAGPHEQYF. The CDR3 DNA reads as TGTGCCAGCAGCCGCGCGGGACCCCACGAGCAGTACTTC.

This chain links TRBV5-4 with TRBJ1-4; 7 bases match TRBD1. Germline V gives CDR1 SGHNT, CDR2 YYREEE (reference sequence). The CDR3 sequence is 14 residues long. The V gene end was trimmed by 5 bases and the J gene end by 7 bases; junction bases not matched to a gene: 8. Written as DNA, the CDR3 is TGTGCCAGCAGTCTCCAGGGGGTAGGTGAAAAACTGTTTTTT. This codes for CASSLQGVGEKLFF. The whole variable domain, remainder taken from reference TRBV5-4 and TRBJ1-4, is ETGVTQSPTHLIKTRGQQVTLRCSSQSGHNTVSWYQQALGQGPQFIFQYYREEENGRGNFPPRFSGLQFPNYSSELNVNALELDDSALYLCASSLQGVGEKLFFGSGTQLSVL.

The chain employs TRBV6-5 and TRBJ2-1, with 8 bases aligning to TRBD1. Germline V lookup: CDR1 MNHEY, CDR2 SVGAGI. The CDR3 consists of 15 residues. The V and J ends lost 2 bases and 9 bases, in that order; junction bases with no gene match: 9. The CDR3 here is CASSYMGQGASEQFF. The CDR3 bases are TGTGCCAGCAGTTACATGGGGCAGGGGGCCAGTGAGCAGTTCTTC.

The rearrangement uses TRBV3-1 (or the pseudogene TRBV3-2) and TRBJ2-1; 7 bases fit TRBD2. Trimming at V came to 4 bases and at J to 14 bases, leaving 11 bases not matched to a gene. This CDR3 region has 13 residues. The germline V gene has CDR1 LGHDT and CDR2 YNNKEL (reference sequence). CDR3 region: CASSLRPGTIKFF. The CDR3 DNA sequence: TGTGCCAGCAGCCTTCGCCCGGGGACTATCAAGTTCTTC.

CDR3 protein: CASSYSRVTFF. The CDR3 nucleotides are TGTGCCAGCAGTTACTCACGGGTTACATTCTTC. V and J are TRBV6-5 and TRBJ2-1; unclear D gene. This CDR3 spans 11 amino acids. Germline CDR1 MNHEY, CDR2 SVGAGI. The V and J ends lost 0 bases and 16 bases respectively, with 10 bases between them.

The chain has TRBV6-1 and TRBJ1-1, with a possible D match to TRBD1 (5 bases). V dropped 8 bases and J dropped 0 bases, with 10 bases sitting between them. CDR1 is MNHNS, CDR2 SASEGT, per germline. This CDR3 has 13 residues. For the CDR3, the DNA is TGTGCCAGCGAAGACAGCATGAACACTGAAGCTTTCTTT. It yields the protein CASEDSMNTEAFF.

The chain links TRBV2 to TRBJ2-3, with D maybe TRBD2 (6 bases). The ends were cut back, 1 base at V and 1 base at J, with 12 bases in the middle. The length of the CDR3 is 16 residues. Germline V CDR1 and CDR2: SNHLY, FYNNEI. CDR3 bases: TGTGCCAGCAGTGAAGTTCGGTTAGCGGGCACAGATACGCAGTATTTT. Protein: CASSEVRLAGTDTQYF.

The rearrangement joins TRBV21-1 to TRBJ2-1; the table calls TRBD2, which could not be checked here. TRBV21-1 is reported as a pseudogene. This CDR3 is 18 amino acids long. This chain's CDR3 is CASSKGKAFQSSYNEQFF. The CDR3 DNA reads TGTGCCAGCAGCAAAGGGAAAGCGTTCCAGAGCTCCTACAATGAGCAGTTCTTC.